Below, one T cell receptor beta chain is given with its context. Its antigen specificity is not known. No much larger clone exists at a distance of one base, and base qualities are not known. The library came from the immunoSEQ multiplex PCR assay. TCRdb limited this immuneACCESS table to in-frame rearrangements with V and J called. A share of clones is missing; checked studies link under half to unresolved V genes, and the rest is unexplained. The table for this sample lists 45,000 or so clones; approximately 90% of them were counted only once. The ten largest clones take up approximately 2.9% of the sample. The sample is drawn from a study of T cell changes during pregnancy in multiple sclerosis (dated by TCRdb to the late 2010s). Regarding the study in general: Changes in the T cell repertoire over the course of pregnancy were examined in this study in women with multiple sclerosis.

The TCR comes from a female donor with multiple sclerosis, enrolled in a pregnancy study. The sample here was CD8+ T cells from peripheral blood mononuclear cells, taken in the second trimester of pregnancy.

This receptor has the CDR3 CATAGFYGYTF. DNA sequence: TGTGCCACGGCCGGGTTTTATGGCTACACCTTC. The chain is assembled from TRBV27 and TRBJ1-2; the D gene remains uncertain. CDR1 and CDR2, looked up from the germline V gene (reference sequence), are MNHEY and SMNVEV. V is cut by 10 bases and J by 5 bases, and the space between the germline ends is 11 bases. Its CDR3 holds 11 amino acids, cysteine through phenylalanine. The sequence is cut down to CDR3 DNA, 33 bases in frame from base 1.